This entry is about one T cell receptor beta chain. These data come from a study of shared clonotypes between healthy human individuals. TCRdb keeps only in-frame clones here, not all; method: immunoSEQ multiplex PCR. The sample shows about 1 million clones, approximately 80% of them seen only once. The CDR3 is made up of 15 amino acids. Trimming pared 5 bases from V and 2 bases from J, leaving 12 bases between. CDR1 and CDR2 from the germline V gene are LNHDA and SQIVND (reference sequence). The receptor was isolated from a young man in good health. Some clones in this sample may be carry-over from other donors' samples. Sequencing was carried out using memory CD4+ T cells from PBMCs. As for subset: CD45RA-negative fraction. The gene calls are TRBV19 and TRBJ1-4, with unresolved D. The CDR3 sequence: CASSFPARTNEKLFF. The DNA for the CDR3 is TGTGCCAGTAGTTTTCCGGCGCGGACTAATGAAAAACTGTTTTTT.